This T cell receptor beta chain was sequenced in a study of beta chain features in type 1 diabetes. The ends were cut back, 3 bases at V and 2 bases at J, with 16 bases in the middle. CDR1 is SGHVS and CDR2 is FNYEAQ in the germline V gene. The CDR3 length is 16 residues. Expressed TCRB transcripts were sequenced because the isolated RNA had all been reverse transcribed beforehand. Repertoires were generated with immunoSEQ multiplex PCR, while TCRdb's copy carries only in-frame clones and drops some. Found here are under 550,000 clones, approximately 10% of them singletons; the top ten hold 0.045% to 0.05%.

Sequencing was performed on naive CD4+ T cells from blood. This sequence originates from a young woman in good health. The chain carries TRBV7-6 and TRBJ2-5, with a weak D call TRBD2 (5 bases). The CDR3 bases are TGTGCCAGCAGCTTCAAAGCGGCCTGGCGGCAAGAGACCCAGTACTTC. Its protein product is CASSFKAAWRQETQYF.